Given below is one TCR beta chain in context. The data are from a study of cytomegalovirus exposure and HLA in healthy donors. Sequencing was performed with immunoSEQ multiplex PCR; in TCRdb, only in-frame clones are kept and a portion is missing. The sample consists of some 150,000 clones, less than 90% of them appearing once. Trimming pared 2 bases from V and 3 bases from J, leaving 7 bases between. Germline CDR1 reads SGHNT; CDR2 reads YENEEA. The CDR3 is made up of 14 amino acids. This receptor was identified in a man younger than 35 in good health and CMV-seropositive. The rearrangement joins TRBV11-3 to TRBJ2-2; D is unclear. The sequencing sample was made of PBMCs. CDR3: CASSLSWHTGELFF. CDR3 DNA: TGTGCCAGCAGCTTATCTTGGCACACCGGGGAGCTGTTTTTT.